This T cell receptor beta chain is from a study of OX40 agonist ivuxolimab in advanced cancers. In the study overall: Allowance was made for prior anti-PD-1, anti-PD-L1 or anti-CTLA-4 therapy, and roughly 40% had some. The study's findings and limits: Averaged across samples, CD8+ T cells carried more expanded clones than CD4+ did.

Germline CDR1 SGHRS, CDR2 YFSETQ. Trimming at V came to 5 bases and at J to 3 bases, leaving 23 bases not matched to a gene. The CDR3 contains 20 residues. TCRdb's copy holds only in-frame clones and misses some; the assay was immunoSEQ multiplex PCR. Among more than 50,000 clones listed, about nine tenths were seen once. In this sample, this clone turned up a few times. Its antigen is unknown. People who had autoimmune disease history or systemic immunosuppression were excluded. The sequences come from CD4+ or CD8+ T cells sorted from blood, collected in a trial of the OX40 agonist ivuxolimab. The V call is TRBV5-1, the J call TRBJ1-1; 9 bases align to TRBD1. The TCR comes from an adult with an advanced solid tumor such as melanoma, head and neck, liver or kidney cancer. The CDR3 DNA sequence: TGCGCCAGCAGTCGGGGGCCGGTCGGGGGTTTAGGACAGGGGTACACTGAAGCTTTCTTT. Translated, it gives CASSRGPVGGLGQGYTEAFF.